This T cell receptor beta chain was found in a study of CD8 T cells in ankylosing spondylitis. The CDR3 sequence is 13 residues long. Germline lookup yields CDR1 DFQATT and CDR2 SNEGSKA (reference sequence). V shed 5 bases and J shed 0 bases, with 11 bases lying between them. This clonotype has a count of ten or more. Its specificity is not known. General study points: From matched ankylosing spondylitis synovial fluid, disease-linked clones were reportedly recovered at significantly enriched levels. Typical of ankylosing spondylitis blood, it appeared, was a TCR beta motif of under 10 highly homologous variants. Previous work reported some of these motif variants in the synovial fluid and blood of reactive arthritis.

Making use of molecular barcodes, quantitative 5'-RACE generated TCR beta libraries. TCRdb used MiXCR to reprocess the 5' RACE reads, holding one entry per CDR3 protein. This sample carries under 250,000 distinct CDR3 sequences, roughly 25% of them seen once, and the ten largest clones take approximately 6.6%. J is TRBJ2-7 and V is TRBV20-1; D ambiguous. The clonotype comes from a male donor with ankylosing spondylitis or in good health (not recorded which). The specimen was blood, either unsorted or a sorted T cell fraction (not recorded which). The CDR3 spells CSARLVSSYEQYF. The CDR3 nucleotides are TGCAGTGCTCGCTTGGTAAGCTCCTACGAGCAGTACTTC.